This is a list of T cell receptor beta chains from one sample in a study of cytomegalovirus exposure and HLA in healthy donors. Clones were sequenced by immunoSEQ multiplex PCR, and TCRdb holds only the in-frame ones, with some missing. The table has 180,000 or so clones, around 77% seen once. The sample consisted of PBMCs. These receptors all come from a woman in her twenties or thirties in good health and CMV-seropositive. The CDR3 runs from the conserved cysteine through the conserved F or W. The order of the fields is D gene, clone size, V gene, J gene, CDR3 protein, CDR3 DNA. A D gene is named only where the DNA matches it firmly. Expanded clones get a size class; other rows say once, few or many, or leave the size out.

>TRBD1|-|TRBV7-8|TRBJ1-5
CASSLPGGGQPQHF
TGTGCCAGCAGCTTACCAGGGGGCGGTCAGCCCCAGCATTTT
>TRBD1|-|TRBV2|TRBJ2-3
CASRRTGLTDTQYF
TGTGCCAGCCGCAGGACAGGGCTCACAGATACGCAGTATTTT
>-|-|TRBV25-1|TRBJ2-3
CASSETRPSTDTQYF
TGTGCCAGCAGTGAAACCAGGCCGTCCACAGATACGCAGTATTTT
>-|-|TRBV4-3|TRBJ2-1
CASSQEVRAQPDNEQFF
TGCGCCAGCAGCCAAGAGGTGCGGGCCCAGCCGGACAATGAGCAGTTCTTC
>TRBD1|-|TRBV5-6|TRBJ2-7
CASSQGAPVAYEQYF
TGTGCCAGCAGCCAGGGGGCGCCGGTGGCCTACGAGCAGTACTTC
>-|-|TRBV7-2|TRBJ2-3
CASTQSHGAMGYF
TGTGCCAGCACCCAATCCCATGGGGCTATGGGGTATTTT
>-|-|TRBV2|TRBJ2-6
CASSRLSSGANVLTF
TGTGCCAGCAGCCGCCTCAGCTCTGGGGCCAACGTCCTGACTTTC
>-|-|TRBV7-2|TRBJ2-3
CASSSRVAVTDTQYF
TGTGCCAGCAGCTCTCGAGTAGCGGTCACAGATACGCAGTATTTT
>-|-|TRBV18|TRBJ1-5
CASSPSSQPQHF
TGTGCCAGCTCACCGAGTAGTCAGCCCCAGCATTTT
>TRBD1|-|TRBV18|TRBJ1-5
CASSPGTGDQPQHF
TGTGCCAGCTCACCGGGGACAGGGGATCAGCCCCAGCATTTT
>-|few|TRBV30|TRBJ2-5
CAWRTSQETQYF
TGTGCCTGGAGGACTAGCCAAGAGACCCAGTACTTC
>TRBD2|few|TRBV28|TRBJ2-1
CASSTTWASGPYNEQFF
TGTGCCAGCAGTACCACCTGGGCTAGCGGGCCTTACAATGAGCAGTTCTTC
>-|-|TRBV10-3|TRBJ2-1
CAIAAGASYNEQFF
TGTGCCATCGCGGCGGGCGCCTCCTACAATGAGCAGTTCTTC
>TRBD1|-|TRBV10-3|TRBJ1-4
CAISRGQGAIADEKLFF
TGTGCCATCAGCAGGGGGCAGGGGGCAATTGCGGACGAAAAACTGTTTTTT
>-|once|TRBV5-1|TRBJ2-7
CASSLDAYEQYF
TGCGCCAGCAGCTTGGATGCGTACGAGCAGTACTTC
>TRBD2|-|TRBV19|TRBJ2-1
CASTGGASGRYNEQFF
TGTGCCAGTACAGGGGGGGCTAGCGGGAGGTACAATGAGCAGTTCTTC
>-|-|TRBV5-5|TRBJ2-7
CASNPELSSYEQYF
TGTGCCAGCAACCCGGAGCTTAGCTCCTACGAGCAGTACTTC
>-|-|TRBV28|TRBJ1-1
CASSGRRGRNTEAFF
TGTGCCAGCAGTGGACGCAGGGGTCGTAACACTGAAGCTTTCTTT
>TRBD1|-|TRBV6-4|TRBJ1-2
CASSEGSGTGMATTF
TGTGCCAGCAGTGAAGGGTCGGGGACAGGTATGGCTACAACCTTC
>TRBD1|few|TRBV30|TRBJ1-5
CAWSGQGYSNQPQHF
TGTGCCTGGAGTGGACAGGGCTATAGCAATCAGCCCCAGCATTTT
>TRBD1|-|TRBV25-1|TRBJ2-1
CASSEWDRGSDNEQFF
TGTGCCAGCAGTGAATGGGACAGGGGATCTGACAATGAGCAGTTCTTC
>TRBD1|-|TRBV29-1|TRBJ1-1
CSVVDQGATEAFF
TGCAGCGTAGTCGATCAGGGGGCCACTGAAGCTTTCTTT
>-|-|TRBV5-4|TRBJ2-6
CASSLDFSGANVLTF
TGTGCCAGCAGCCTCGACTTTTCTGGGGCCAACGTCCTGACTTTC
>TRBD2|-|TRBV10-1|TRBJ2-1
CASSESNGGANEQFF
TGCGCCAGCAGTGAGTCGAACGGGGGGGCTAATGAGCAGTTCTTC
>TRBD1|-|TRBV2|TRBJ1-6
CASSATGLDNSPLHF
TGTGCCAGCAGTGCGACAGGGCTCGATAATTCACCCCTCCACTTT
>TRBD1|-|TRBV7-8|TRBJ2-6
CASSSRQGRSGANVLTF
TGTGCCAGCAGCTCCAGACAGGGTAGGTCTGGGGCCAACGTCCTGACTTTC
>TRBD1|-|TRBV7-6|TRBJ1-3
CASSLGPGGVGGNTIYF
TGTGCCAGCAGCTTAGGTCCAGGGGGTGTCGGTGGAAACACCATATATTTT
>TRBD2|-|TRBV18|TRBJ2-1
CASSPGRESEQFF
TGTGCCAGCTCACCTGGGAGGGAAAGTGAGCAGTTCTTC
>-|few|TRBV4-3|TRBJ2-1
CASSQERRLFYNEQFF
TGCGCCAGCAGCCAAGAAAGGAGGCTCTTCTACAATGAGCAGTTCTTC
>-|-|TRBV9|TRBJ2-1
CASSLSGLKQFF
TGTGCCAGCAGCCTCTCGGGACTTAAGCAGTTCTTC
>-|-|TRBV30|TRBJ1-1
CAWSTRGGQNTEAFF
TGTGCCTGGAGTACCCGAGGGGGTCAGAACACTGAAGCTTTCTTT
>-|-|TRBV5-1|TRBJ1-3
CASSLDGGGGNTIYF
TGCGCCAGCAGCTTGGATGGCGGGGGCGGAAACACCATATATTTT
>-|few|TRBV28|TRBJ2-7
CASSSMQTIEQYF
TGTGCCAGCAGTTCCATGCAAACTATTGAGCAGTACTTC
>TRBD1|once|TRBV27|TRBJ1-2
CASSLVGTGVLGYTF
TGTGCCAGCAGTTTAGTCGGGACAGGGGTCTTGGGCTACACCTTC
>TRBD2|few|TRBV6-1|TRBJ2-1
CASSGGEGFNEQFF
TGTGCCAGCAGTGGGGGGGAGGGGTTCAATGAGCAGTTCTTC
>-|-|TRBV10-2|TRBJ1-2
CASSTGNYGYTF
TGCGCCAGCAGTACAGGGAACTATGGCTACACCTTC
>-|-|TRBV7-9|TRBJ1-2
CASSFQENYGYTF
TGTGCCAGCAGCTTTCAGGAAAACTATGGCTACACCTTC
>-|once|TRBV10-3|TRBJ2-3
CAISNLRGLTDTQYF
TGTGCCATCAGCAACTTGCGGGGCCTCACAGATACGCAGTATTTT
>-|few|TRBV5-5|TRBJ1-1
CASSLSHRSNTEAFF
TGTGCCAGCAGCTTGTCACACAGGTCGAACACTGAAGCTTTCTTT
>-|-|TRBV6-5|TRBJ2-2
CASSGSHTGELFF
TGTGCCAGCAGCGGGAGTCACACCGGGGAGCTGTTTTTT
>TRBD2|once|TRBV9|TRBJ2-1
CASSPDPSSGGFYNEQFF
TGTGCCAGCAGCCCCGACCCCTCTAGCGGGGGGTTCTACAATGAGCAGTTCTTC
>TRBD1|once|TRBV6-5|TRBJ1-1
CASSLRTGRGTEAFF
TGTGCCAGCAGTCTTCGGACAGGGAGGGGCACTGAAGCTTTCTTT
>TRBD1|-|TRBV30|TRBJ1-2
CAGLGQENYGYTF
TGTGCCGGACTGGGACAGGAGAACTATGGCTACACCTTC
>TRBD1|-|TRBV5-1|TRBJ1-1
CASSRTGTGGVEAFF
TGCGCCAGCAGCAGGACCGGGACAGGGGGCGTAGAAGCTTTCTTT
>TRBD1|few|TRBV18|TRBJ2-1
CASSPSGQDNEQFF
TGTGCCAGCTCACCATCCGGACAGGACAATGAGCAGTTCTTC
>-|few|TRBV29-1|TRBJ1-2
CSVEAANYGYTF
TGCAGCGTTGAAGCAGCTAACTATGGCTACACCTTC
>-|-|TRBV15|TRBJ2-7
CATSRGLEYEQYF
TGTGCCACCAGCAGAGGTTTGGAGTACGAGCAGTACTTC
>-|few|TRBV29-1|TRBJ2-7
CSVYLTNEQYF
TGCAGCGTTTATCTAACTAACGAGCAGTACTTC
>-|-|TRBV28|TRBJ1-2
CASSLPRNGYTF
TGTGCCAGCAGTTTACCGAGGAATGGCTACACCTTC